This T cell receptor beta chain was found in a study of blood T cell repertoires in COVID-19. Study-wide background: The samples span acute and convalescent COVID-19 from the United States, Italy and Spain.

V was clipped by 5 bases and J by 6 bases, with 7 bases between them. The CDR3 contains 11 residues. CDR1 is SGHAT and CDR2 is FQNNGV in the germline V gene. In the source study's methods: Amplification from reference gene primers served as the basis for estimated nucleated cell counts. Repertoires were generated with immunoSEQ multiplex PCR, while TCRdb's copy carries only in-frame clones and drops some. V and J calls and clone size follow that table, whereas D and trimming were derived from the DNA. This table holds hundreds of thousands of clones, around 88% found once. While infection was still active, Seattle patients were enrolled and then followed longitudinally.

The sequence came from a woman aged 50 to 60 with COVID-19, enrolled during active disease. The sample consisted of peripheral blood. The V gene is TRBV11-2, the J gene TRBJ1-1; D is unresolved. CDR3 in amino acids: CASSKRAEAFF. The CDR3, as DNA: TGTGCCAGCAGCAAGCGAGCTGAAGCTTTCTTT.